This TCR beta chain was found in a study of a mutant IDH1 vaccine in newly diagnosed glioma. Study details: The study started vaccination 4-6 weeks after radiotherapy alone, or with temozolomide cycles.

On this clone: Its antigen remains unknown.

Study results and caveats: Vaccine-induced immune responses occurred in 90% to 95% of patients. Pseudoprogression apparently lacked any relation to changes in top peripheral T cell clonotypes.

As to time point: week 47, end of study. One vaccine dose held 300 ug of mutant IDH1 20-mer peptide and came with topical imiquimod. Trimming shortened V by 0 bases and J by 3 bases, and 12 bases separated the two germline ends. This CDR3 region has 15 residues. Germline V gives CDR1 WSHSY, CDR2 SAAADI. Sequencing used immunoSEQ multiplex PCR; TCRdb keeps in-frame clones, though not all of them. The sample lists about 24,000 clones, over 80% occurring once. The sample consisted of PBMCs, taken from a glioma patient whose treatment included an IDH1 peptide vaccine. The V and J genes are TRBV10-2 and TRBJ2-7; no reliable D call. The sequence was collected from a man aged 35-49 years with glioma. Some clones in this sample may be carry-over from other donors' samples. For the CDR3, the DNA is TGCGCCAGCAGTGAGTCGGGTCCCGGGTTCTACGAGCAGTACTTC. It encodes CASSESGPGFYEQYF.